This T cell receptor beta chain was obtained from a study of cytomegalovirus exposure and HLA in healthy donors. The PCR was carried out with 60 Vbeta primers and 13 Jbeta primers. Some clones are missing from TCRdb's copy, which holds only in-frame ones; the method was immunoSEQ multiplex PCR. The sample yields over 100,000 clones, more than 75% seen once. The V gene's germline CDR1 is MNHEY and CDR2 SMNVEV (reference sequence). Trimming pared 3 bases from V and 4 bases from J, leaving 16 bases between. The CDR3 covers 15 residues. On this clone itself: What it recognizes is unknown.

Study observations and caveats: More clonal expansion characterized HLA-associated TCR beta chains than equally common others in a later analysis. TRBV6-2, TRBV6-3 and some other V segments were excluded as indistinguishable.

This TCR was sampled from a male donor in good health and CMV-seronegative. V and J are TRBV27 and TRBJ2-7; a weak D match, TRBD2 (6 bases). Input material: PBMCs. CDR3 region: CASSLSRGPIYEQYF. In nucleotides, the CDR3 is TGTGCCAGCAGTTTGTCGCGGGGTCCGATATACGAGCAGTACTTC.